These 24 T cell receptor beta chains were all obtained from the same sample, sequenced in a study of post-analysis software for immune sequencing data (dated by TCRdb to between 2015 and 2017). General conclusions and limits of the study: Patients showed significantly higher frequencies than controls for a handful of TRBV segments, among them TRBV5-6, TRBV5-1 and TRBV20-1.

Library preparation was by PCR. Sequencing used an Illumina HiSeq 2500. Unique molecular identifiers were incorporated into TCR beta cDNA libraries to reduce PCR and sequencing biases. TCRdb applied fastp at Q25 and MiXCR to the public reads, then kept only in-frame beta chains. Each entry is one CDR3 protein sequence, shown with its most common DNA and genes. The sample table contains approximately 730,000 distinct CDR3 sequences; only one count was recorded for 25% to 30% of them. 0.5% to 0.6% of the sample lies in the top ten. No antigen is known for these receptors. Sequences were obtained from blood. These receptors all stem from a girl aged 5-17 years with multiple sclerosis.

This clonotype occurred once. This chain joins TRBV5-1 and TRBJ2-2, with 10 positions matching TRBD2. The CDR3 extends over 16 amino acids. The junction had 7 bases not matched to a gene; V was cut back by 2 bases and J by 6 bases. Germline loops: CDR1 SGHRS, CDR2 YFSETQ. CDR3 protein: CASSFPAGGPAGELFF. The CDR3 DNA sequence: TGCGCCAGCAGCTTTCCAGCGGGGGGGCCGGCCGGGGAGCTGTTTTTT. Variable domain in full (rest from reference TRBV5-1 and TRBJ2-2): KAGVTQTPRYLIKTRGQQVTLSCSPISGHRSVSWYQQTPGQGLQFLFEYFSETQRNKGNFPGRFSGRQFSNSRSEMNVSTLELGDSALYLCASSFPAGGPAGELFFGEGSRLTVL.

This clonotype was recorded once. The chain carries TRBV15 and TRBJ1-1; the D gene is possibly TRBD1 (5 bases). The V gene lost 3 bases and the J gene lost 1 base, with 15 bases spanning the gap. Looked up from germline, CDR1 is LNHNV and CDR2 is YYDKDF (reference sequence). This CDR3 has 16 residues. This chain's CDR3 is CATSSTQRTRNTEAFF. For the CDR3, the DNA is TGTGCCACCAGCAGCACACAGAGGACAAGGAACACTGAAGCTTTCTTT. The variable domain in full, completed from reference TRBV15 and TRBJ1-1, reads DAMVIQNPRYQVTQFGKPVTLSCSQTLNHNVMYWYQQKSSQAPKLLFHYYDKDFNNEADTPDNFQSRRPNTSFCFLDIRSPGLGDTAMYLCATSSTQRTRNTEAFFGQGTRLTVV.

The chain couples TRBV12-3 or TRBV12-4 to TRBJ1-6, with D possibly being TRBD1 (6 bases). The V end lost 1 base, the J end lost 7 bases, and 11 bases lay between the germline ends. The CDR3 is 15 amino acids. CDR3 sequence (DNA): TGTGCCAGCAGTTTAGGTGTCAGGGGAAATTCACCCCTCCACTTT. Protein sequence: CASSLGVRGNSPLHF.

This CDR3 reads CASSFDSRNIQYF. The CDR3 DNA reads TGTGCCAGCAGTTTTGACTCGAGAAACATTCAGTACTTC. The V gene is TRBV27, the J gene TRBJ2-4; D gene unclear. This CDR3 comprises 13 residues. The germline V gene encodes CDR1 MNHEY and CDR2 SMNVEV (reference sequence). V was trimmed by 3 bases and J by 6 bases, leaving 9 bases between them.

The chain carries TRBV28 and TRBJ2-5; tentatively, D is TRBD2 (5 bases). The CDR3 consists of 17 residues. V was shortened by 3 bases and J by 6 bases, with 23 bases between the two germline ends. Germline V lookup: CDR1 MDHEN, CDR2 SYDVKM. In DNA form, the CDR3 reads TGTGCCAGCAGTTTGGGTGGGAGAAGAAATGGTGAGAAGACCCAGTACTTC. This gives the protein CASSLGGRRNGEKTQYF. Full variable domain (outside the CDR3, taken from reference TRBV28 and TRBJ2-5): DVKVTQSSRYLVKRTGEKVFLECVQDMDHENMFWYRQDPGLGLRLIYFSYDVKMKEKGDIPEGYSVSREKKERFSLILESASTNQTSMYLCASSLGGRRNGEKTQYFGPGTRLLVL.

This rearrangement joins TRBV20-1 to TRBJ2-5, with 9 bases identical to TRBD1. Germline V gene sequence: CDR1 DFQATT, CDR2 SNEGSKA (reference sequence). This CDR3 has 13 residues. Unmatched junction bases numbered 14, after V lost 7 bases and J lost 11 bases. The CDR3 loop is CSGKGQGYNEQYF. CDR3 sequence (DNA): TGCAGTGGTAAGGGACAGGGCTACAATGAGCAGTACTTC.

This clonotype was detected ten times or more. The chain recombines TRBV20-1 with TRBJ2-1; 7 bases agree with TRBD1. The germline CDR1 and CDR2 sequences are DFQATT and SNEGSKA (reference sequence). The trim removed 6 bases at V and 13 bases at J, leaving 15 bases unmatched. This CDR3 comprises 13 residues. The CDR3 protein is CSAEETGVRIQFF. Written as DNA, the CDR3 is TGCAGTGCGGAAGAAACAGGGGTTCGTATTCAGTTCTTC.

The table lists this clonotype with many counts. The V gene is TRBV7-2, the J gene TRBJ2-4; D is undetermined. CDR3 length: 11 amino acids. V lost 5 bases, J lost 10 bases, and 9 bases lay in between. Germline-derived CDR1 and CDR2 are SGHTA and FQGNSA. The CDR3 DNA sequence: TGTGCCAGCAGCACCCTCTCAATTCAGTACTTC. It encodes CASSTLSIQYF.

This clonotype was observed a handful of times. V and J are TRBV20-1 and TRBJ2-1; tentatively, D is TRBD2 (6 bases). CDR1 DFQATT and CDR2 SNEGSKA come from the germline V gene (reference sequence). Trimming pared 2 bases from V and 12 bases from J, leaving 20 bases between. The CDR3 totals 14 residues. The CDR3 bases are TGCAGTGCTAGATCAGCGGGTCTTCTACCCGGGCAGTTCTTC. Protein: CSARSAGLLPGQFF.

The rearrangement uses TRBV5-1 and TRBJ1-2; a possible D gene is TRBD1 (6 bases). With 1 base removed from V and 8 bases from J, the gap between germline ends came to 15 bases. The CDR3 loop spans 14 amino acids. Germline CDR1 is SGHRS and CDR2 is YFSETQ. The chain's CDR3 is CASSLSGGASGYTF. The CDR3 bases are TGCGCCAGCAGCTTGAGCGGGGGCGCTTCCGGCTACACCTTC.

This clonotype was seen a few times. The chain employs TRBV9 and TRBJ1-2, with D possibly matching TRBD1 (6 bases). This CDR3 is 16 amino acids long. Germline loops: CDR1 SGDLS, CDR2 YYNGEE. Trimming pared 0 bases from V and 6 bases from J, leaving 18 bases between. CDR3 protein: CASSVVRDIFSDGYTF. In DNA form, the CDR3 reads TGTGCCAGCAGCGTAGTGCGGGACATCTTTTCGGATGGCTACACCTTC.

This chain links TRBV20-1 with TRBJ1-2, with D tentatively TRBD1 (5 bases). The germline gives CDR1 DFQATT, CDR2 SNEGSKA (reference sequence). Trimming cost V 3 bases and J 9 bases, with 20 bases left between them. The CDR3 runs 14 residues. The CDR3 is CSARPRVEKISYTF. DNA for the CDR3: TGCAGTGCTAGGCCCAGGGTCGAGAAAATTAGCTACACCTTC.

This clonotype was counted ten times or more. V usage is TRBV29-1 and J usage is TRBJ2-7; D is uncertain. The ends were cut back, 6 bases at V and 4 bases at J, with 7 bases in the middle. Per germline, CDR1 SQVTM and CDR2 ANQGSEA. CDR3 length: 10 residues. The CDR3 DNA follows: TGCAGCGTCGCGGAGTACGAGCAGTACTTC. Its protein is CSVAEYEQYF.

This clonotype has a count of ten or more. The chain links TRBV10-3 to TRBJ2-5; tentative D call: TRBD1 (6 bases). The CDR3 runs to 15 residues. Looked up from germline, CDR1 is ENHRY and CDR2 is SYGVKD. V lost 3 bases, J lost 5 bases, and 16 bases lay in between. CDR3 sequence (DNA): TGTGCCATCAGTGACTTGGGGGCCGCCACGGAGACCCAGTACTTC. Protein product: CAISDLGAATETQYF.

V usage is TRBV6-4 and J usage is TRBJ2-1; D possibly uses TRBD1 or TRBD2 (5 bases each). The CDR3 contains 13 residues. Germline V gene data show CDR1 as MRHNA and CDR2 as SNTAGT. V lost 3 bases to trimming and J lost 5 bases, with 8 bases between them. CDR3 protein: CASSEQEDNEQFF. DNA for the CDR3: TGTGCCAGCAGTGAACAGGAGGACAATGAGCAGTTCTTC.

The chain has TRBV3-1 and TRBJ2-4; the D gene is possibly TRBD2 (5 bases). The CDR3 is made up of 13 amino acids. V was pared by 1 base and J by 13 bases, with 14 bases between. Germline lookup yields CDR1 LGHDT and CDR2 YNNKEL (reference sequence). This CDR3 is CASSQGNGLKQYF. As DNA, the CDR3 is TGTGCCAGCAGCCAAGGTAACGGACTTAAGCAGTACTTC.

The rearrangement uses TRBV12-3 or TRBV12-4 and TRBJ1-1; no clear D. Trimming pared 3 bases from V and 0 bases from J, leaving 8 bases between. The CDR3 runs to 14 residues. The CDR3 DNA reads TGTGCCAGCAGTTTGTTCCTACTGAACACTGAAGCTTTCTTT. Protein: CASSLFLLNTEAFF.

This chain connects TRBV12-3 or TRBV12-4 to TRBJ2-7; D unresolved. This CDR3 contains 13 residues. Trimming cost V 1 base and J 4 bases, with 8 bases left between them. DNA of the CDR3: TGTGCCAGCAGTTTAGAGGGAAAATACGAGCAGTACTTC. Encoded protein: CASSLEGKYEQYF.

The chain employs TRBV20-1 and TRBJ2-1; 7 bases map to TRBD1. CDR1 DFQATT and CDR2 SNEGSKA come from the germline V gene (reference sequence). CDR3 length: 12 residues. In nucleotides, the CDR3 is TGCCCTTTAGGGACAGAAGACAATGAGCAGTTCTTC. This translates into CPLGTEDNEQFF.

The chain links TRBV12-3 or TRBV12-4 to TRBJ2-3; D may be TRBD1 (5 bases). Trimming shortened V by 1 base and J by 2 bases, and 10 bases separated the two germline ends. The CDR3 has 15 amino acids. The CDR3 DNA follows: TGTGCCAGCAGTTTAGTTGGGGCCCTCACAGATACGCAGTATTTT. It codes for CASSLVGALTDTQYF.

This clonotype was picked up a small number of times. The chain carries TRBV6-5 and TRBJ2-1, with no clear D. Germline CDR1 reads MNHEY; CDR2 reads SVGAGI. The CDR3 sequence is 11 residues long. V lost 7 bases, J lost 4 bases, and 5 bases lay in between. The DNA for the CDR3 is TGTGCCAGCACCAGGTACAATGAGCAGTTCTTC. Amino acids: CASTRYNEQFF.

The chain uses TRBV11-2 and TRBJ2-3; D gene unclear. Trimming stripped 6 bases from V and 2 bases from J, with 12 bases between. The CDR3 is made up of 14 amino acids. Germline lookup yields CDR1 SGHAT and CDR2 FQNNGV. CDR3 DNA: TGTGCCAGCAGTGACATCCCCCACACAGATACGCAGTATTTT. It codes for CASSDIPHTDTQYF.

The chain recombines TRBV20-1 with TRBJ1-1; the match to TRBD1 covers 8 bases. In germline, CDR1 is DFQATT, CDR2 SNEGSKA (reference sequence). The V segment lost 3 bases and the J segment 8 bases; nucleotides outside the gene matches: 8. The CDR3 sequence is 13 residues long. Here the CDR3 reads CSARDRVLTEAFF. The DNA of the CDR3 is TGCAGTGCTAGGGACAGGGTTCTGACCGAAGCTTTCTTT.

In its sample, this clonotype was seen many times. The V and J genes are TRBV29-1 and TRBJ2-5, with 7 bases that match TRBD1. This CDR3 comprises 13 residues. V shed 7 bases and J 4 bases; nucleotides not matched to a gene: 9. Germline assignment: CDR1 SQVTM and CDR2 ANQGSEA. The chain's CDR3 is CSGRQGVGETQYF. The CDR3 DNA follows: TGCAGCGGCCGACAGGGAGTTGGAGAGACCCAGTACTTC.